Sequencing of this TCR beta chain was carried out in a study of CD8 T cells in ankylosing spondylitis (dated 2017 in TCRdb). Describing the broader study: The study profiled T cell receptor beta repertoires in healthy donors and ankylosing spondylitis patients to find disease-linked TCR variants. The full study cohort comprised around 25 ankylosing spondylitis patients and 110 or so healthy donors. Samples of peripheral blood were taken, and for ankylosing spondylitis patients, synovial fluid was collected as well.

Trimming removed 3 bases from V and 6 bases from J; the gene matches leave 7 bases unexplained. The CDR3 spans 15 residues, from the cysteine through the phenylalanine. Only the CDR3 DNA is retained, 45 bases long and in frame from the first base. The germline V gene encodes CDR1 SQVTM and CDR2 ANQGSEA. Results and caveats for the whole study, not just this receptor: Significant enrichment of the disease-linked clones was reported in matched synovial fluid samples from ankylosing spondylitis patients. A TCR beta motif made up of eight or nine highly homologous amino acid variants appeared to be characteristic of blood from ankylosing spondylitis patients. In peripheral blood, the disease-linked clones were found at relatively low frequencies and had a CD8+ phenotype. Some of the motif variants had been reported before in the synovial fluid and blood of reactive arthritis patients, a finding that suggests common disease-initiation mechanisms.

In regard to this clonotype: Its recognized antigen is unknown. No much larger clone exists at a distance of one base, and base qualities are not known.

Reads for this sample came from an Illumina HiSeq 2500. Quantitative 5'-RACE with molecular barcodes was the method used to prepare the TCR beta libraries. As for how the authors treated the data: A new computational method, built on a probabilistic model of VDJ rearrangement, was used to identify disease-linked TCR variants. The public reads were reprocessed in TCRdb via fastp at Q25 and MiXCR, keeping in-frame beta chains. Duplicate CDR3 protein sequences are folded into a single record with the most common DNA and genes. TCRdb's processing, not the study's, gives the V and J calls here. The sample table holds roughly 670,000 distinct CDR3 sequences, of which 15% to 20% were seen once. The top ten constitute 15% to 20% of the sample.

The specimen sequenced was blood, either unsorted or a sorted T cell fraction (not recorded which). Recombination linked TRBV29-1 to TRBJ2-1; TRBD2 fits 11 bases in the junction. This receptor was obtained from a male donor with ankylosing spondylitis. DNA sequence: TGCAGCGTTGATGCCTTTAGCGGGAGGGGCAATGAGCAGTTCTTC. This is translated as CSVDAFSGRGNEQFF.